One and the same sample provided the 2 T cell receptor beta chains below, sequenced in a study of T cell responses to AZD1222 COVID-19 vaccine. Profiled with immunoSEQ multiplex PCR; TCRdb holds only in-frame clones, not every one. The sample carries 80,000 to 90,000 clones, about 91% recorded once. Material: peripheral blood, obtained on day 0 of AZD1222 vaccination. The receptors shown here come from an adult in good health.

The J gene is TRBJ2-7, the V gene TRBV29-1; 9 bases line up with TRBD1. The CDR3 is 13 amino acids. From germline, CDR1 is SQVTM and CDR2 ANQGSEA. Unmatched junction bases numbered 7, after V lost 5 bases and J lost 5 bases. The CDR3 is CSVTGGASDEQYF. Here the CDR3 DNA reads TGCAGCGTTACAGGGGGCGCGTCAGACGAGCAGTACTTC.

This sequence joins TRBV27 and TRBJ2-1; 13 bases fit TRBD2. J was trimmed by 2 bases and V by 5 bases; bases with no gene match: 9. CDR1 is MNHEY, CDR2 SMNVEV, per germline (reference sequence). The CDR3 extends over 18 amino acids. CDR3 amino acids: CASSAMTSGRPTYNEQFF. The CDR3 coding sequence is TGTGCCAGCAGTGCAATGACTAGCGGGAGGCCAACCTACAATGAGCAGTTCTTC.